Listed here are 28 T cell receptor beta chains from one sample, sequenced in a study of blood T cell repertoires in COVID-19. TCRdb keeps only in-frame clones here, not all; method: immunoSEQ multiplex PCR. The repertoire includes about 170,000 clones, more than 75% of them detected once, and around 1.9% sits in the top ten. Sample: peripheral blood. The source is a man between 45 and 60 years old who had recovered from COVID-19.

The rearrangement uses TRBV12-3 or TRBV12-4 and TRBJ2-7, with D maybe TRBD1 (6 bases). The CDR3 consists of 13 residues. Deletions cut 3 bases from V and 4 bases from J, with 10 bases between. The CDR3 nucleotides are TGTGCCAGCAGTTTGTGGGGGCGGTACGAGCAGTACTTC. Its protein is CASSLWGRYEQYF.

V usage is TRBV9 and J usage is TRBJ2-1; TRBD2 aligns across 10 bases. Looked up from germline, CDR1 is SGDLS and CDR2 is YYNGEE. This CDR3 has 17 residues. J gave up 0 bases and V 2 bases, and 5 bases lay outside the gene matches. CDR3 sequence: CASSVTSGPSSYNEQFF. The CDR3, as DNA: TGTGCCAGCAGCGTGACTAGCGGGCCCAGCTCCTACAATGAGCAGTTCTTC.

The V call is TRBV7-3, the J call TRBJ2-5; D possibly corresponds to TRBD2 (8 bases). Germline V gene lookup returns CDR1 SGHTA and CDR2 FQGTGA. The CDR3 spans 18 residues. V lost 1 base, J lost 5 bases, and 23 bases lay in between. The CDR3 DNA reads TGTGCCAGCAGCTTAAGCCCCATCGGGGTAGCGGGACAGGAGACCCAGTACTTC. Protein sequence: CASSLSPIGVAGQETQYF.

The chain has TRBV12-5 and TRBJ2-5, with 12 bases matching TRBD2. This CDR3 region has 22 residues. The ends lost 7 bases at V and 2 bases at J; junction bases unmatched: 26. Germline values: CDR1 LGHNT, CDR2 FRNRAP. Here the CDR3 DNA reads TGTGCTAGTGCCCAGGGACAGGGGAGGTTTACGGGACTAGCGGGCGGACAAGAGACCCAGTACTTC. It encodes CASAQGQGRFTGLAGGQETQYF.

The V gene is TRBV12-2, the J gene TRBJ2-1; the table's TRBD2 call for D was not verified on the DNA. TRBV12-2 is classified as a pseudogene. This CDR3 is built from 19 residues. The CDR3 sequence is CASRPVLAGGRSSYNEQFF. The CDR3 DNA reads as TGTGCAAGTCGCCCCGTGCTAGCGGGGGGCCGGAGCTCCTACAATGAGCAGTTCTTC.

V is TRBV3-1 (or the pseudogene TRBV3-2) and J is TRBJ2-4; D not certain. V lost 3 bases and J 2 bases, leaving 8 bases between the germline ends. The V gene's germline CDR1 is LGHDT and CDR2 YNNKEL (reference sequence). The CDR3 runs to 14 residues. The CDR3 DNA reads TGTGCCAGCAGCCAGGCCCTCCCCAAAAACATTCAGTACTTC. This codes for CASSQALPKNIQYF.

This clone was observed a handful of times. The V gene is TRBV6-1, the J gene TRBJ2-7; D possibly corresponds to TRBD1 (5 bases). Germline assignment: CDR1 MNHNS and CDR2 SASEGT. The CDR3 runs to 18 residues. Deletions cut 4 bases from V and 8 bases from J, with 30 bases between. CDR3 DNA sequence: TGTGCCAGCAGTGTAAAAGAATATACTCTCGGACAAACCGTCAAGCAGTACTTC. Protein: CASSVKEYTLGQTVKQYF.

CDR3 in DNA: TGTGCCAGCTCACAAAATAGCGCAGGAGAGACCCAGTACTTC. The encoded protein is CASSQNSAGETQYF. The chain joins TRBV18 to TRBJ2-5, with D possibly being TRBD2 (5 bases). This CDR3 comprises 14 residues. Trimming stripped 4 bases from V and 4 bases from J, with 13 bases between. CDR1 is KGHSH, CDR2 LQKENI, per germline.

This chain joins TRBV18 and TRBJ2-5, with 13 bases fitting TRBD2. In germline, CDR1 is KGHSH, CDR2 LQKENI. Trimming removed 4 bases from V and 2 bases from J; junction bases left unmatched: 10. The CDR3 covers 18 residues. CDR3 nucleotide sequence: TGTGCCAGCTCACTAATAGGACTAGCGGGAGTAAGGCAAGAGACCCAGTACTTC. The encoded protein is CASSLIGLAGVRQETQYF.

This clone was seen only a few times. This chain uses TRBV5-1 with TRBJ1-3; TRBD1 matches at 9 bases. This CDR3 has 18 amino acids. The germline CDR1 and CDR2 sequences are SGHRS and YFSETQ. J was trimmed by 2 bases and V by 0 bases; bases with no gene match: 9. The CDR3 loop reads CASSLAAIRQGAGNTIYF. The DNA for the CDR3 is TGCGCCAGCAGCTTGGCCGCCATTCGACAGGGGGCTGGAAACACCATATATTTT.

This sequence joins TRBV5-1 and TRBJ2-7; tentatively, D is TRBD2 (5 bases). Trimming pared 4 bases from V and 2 bases from J, leaving 16 bases between. The CDR3 is 15 residues long. The V gene's germline CDR1 is SGHRS and CDR2 YFSETQ. CDR3 region: CASSPSTGSPYEQYF. DNA of the CDR3: TGCGCCAGCAGCCCGTCTACGGGATCTCCCTACGAGCAGTACTTC.

This clone was found once. The chain recombines TRBV6-5 with TRBJ1-2; 9 bases fit TRBD1. This CDR3 has 14 amino acids. CDR1 is MNHEY and CDR2 is SVGAGI in the germline V gene. V shed 5 bases and J 5 bases; nucleotides not matched to a gene: 6. CDR3 sequence: CASSTTQGAYGYTF. DNA of the CDR3: TGTGCCAGCAGTACCACACAGGGGGCTTATGGCTACACCTTC.

This clone was observed a single time. The chain is built from TRBV6-5 and TRBJ1-4; D is possibly TRBD1 (6 bases). CDR1 and CDR2 (germline): MNHEY, SVGAGI. This CDR3 is built from 15 residues. Trimming cost V 7 bases and J 3 bases, with 15 bases left between them. Written as DNA, the CDR3 is TGTGCCAGCACAGACCAGGGGCGGGCTAATGAAAAACTGTTTTTT. It specifies CASTDQGRANEKLFF.

V gene TRBV4-3 combines with J gene TRBJ2-3; 9 nucleotides match TRBD1. Germline loops: CDR1 LGHNA, CDR2 YSLEER. V was pared by 4 bases and J by 3 bases, with 5 bases of the junction left unmatched. CDR3 length equals 15 residues. The CDR3 sequence is CASSPTGTGTDTQYF. The CDR3 nucleotides read TGCGCCAGCAGCCCAACCGGGACAGGGACAGATACGCAGTATTTT.

The rearrangement links TRBV9 to TRBJ2-5, with 7 bases fitting TRBD2. Germline values: CDR1 SGDLS, CDR2 YYNGEE. CDR3 length equals 16 residues. V shed 3 bases and J 3 bases; nucleotides not matched to a gene: 11. This CDR3 is CASSARGNGLEETQYF. The CDR3 bases are TGTGCCAGCAGCGCGCGGGGGAACGGACTAGAAGAGACCCAGTACTTC.

J is TRBJ2-7 and V is TRBV5-4; 8 bases are a match to TRBD1. Per the germline V gene, CDR1 is SGHNT and CDR2 is YYREEE (reference sequence). With 1 base clipped from V and 0 bases from J, the junction kept 3 bases outside the gene matches. This CDR3 contains 15 residues. CDR3 bases: TGTGCCAGCAGCTTGCACGGGACAGGCTCCTACGAGCAGTACTTC. Its protein product is CASSLHGTGSYEQYF.

This chain connects TRBV27 to TRBJ2-5; 10 bases agree with TRBD1. V lost 5 bases and J lost 4; bases outside the gene matches: 7. The CDR3 runs 15 residues. CDR1 and CDR2 (germline): MNHEY, SMNVEV (reference sequence). CDR3 in DNA: TGTGCCAGCAGTCCTCCGACAGGGGGCTCAGAGACCCAGTACTTC. It encodes CASSPPTGGSETQYF.

V usage is TRBV3-1 (or the pseudogene TRBV3-2) and J usage is TRBJ2-3, with D maybe TRBD1 (6 bases). Germline V gene lookup returns CDR1 LGHDT and CDR2 YNNKEL (reference sequence). The V gene lost 5 bases and the J gene lost 1 base, with 16 bases spanning the gap. CDR3 length: 16 amino acids. The CDR3 DNA is TGTGCCAGCAGCATCCGAGGGGGAAGTCGCACAGATACGCAGTATTTT. This encodes CASSIRGGSRTDTQYF.

The rearrangement uses TRBV7-2 and TRBJ2-6, with TRBD1 matching 7 bases. CDR1 and CDR2 from the germline V gene are SGHTA and FQGNSA. V was clipped by 6 bases and J by 0 bases; unmatched bases: 8. The CDR3 runs to 17 residues. The CDR3 DNA is TGTGCCAGCAGTTCTCCGGGACAGAGCTCTGGGGCCAACGTCCTGACTTTC. It is translated as CASSSPGQSSGANVLTF.

The chain links TRBV5-1 to TRBJ2-7, with TRBD1 as a possible D gene (5 bases). V gave up 0 bases and J gave up 5 bases, with 15 bases separating them. CDR1 and CDR2 (germline): SGHRS, YFSETQ. The CDR3 extends over 15 amino acids. CDR3 in DNA: TGCGCCAGCAGCTTGGGTCTCAGGGTTACGGACGAGCAGTACTTC. This translates into CASSLGLRVTDEQYF. Drawing the rest from reference TRBV5-1 and TRBJ2-7, the complete variable domain is KAGVTQTPRYLIKTRGQQVTLSCSPISGHRSVSWYQQTPGQGLQFLFEYFSETQRNKGNFPGRFSGRQFSNSRSEMNVSTLELGDSALYLCASSLGLRVTDEQYFGPGTRLTVT.

This rearrangement joins TRBV19 to TRBJ2-3; a weak D match, TRBD1 (5 bases). Trimming removed 6 bases from V and 3 bases from J, with 7 bases in between. This CDR3 comprises 12 residues. Germline V CDR1 and CDR2: LNHDA, SQIVND (reference sequence). The CDR3 nucleotides are TGTGCCAGTAGGGACATTACAGATACGCAGTATTTT. Protein product: CASRDITDTQYF.

The chain has TRBV7-8 and TRBJ2-7; the D gene is possibly TRBD2 (6 bases). V was cut by 4 bases and J by 3 bases, with 13 bases left in between. Germline loops: CDR1 SGHVS, CDR2 FQNEAQ. The CDR3 consists of 14 residues. The CDR3 is CASSSDGSGYEQYF. CDR3 coding DNA: TGTGCCAGCAGCTCGGACGGGAGTGGCTACGAGCAGTACTTC. Full variable domain (remainder filled in from reference TRBV7-8 and TRBJ2-7): GAGVSQSPRYKVAKRGQDVALRCDPISGHVSLFWYQQALGQGPEFLTYFQNEAQLDKSGLPSDRFFAERPEGSVSTLKIQRTQQEDSAVYLCASSSDGSGYEQYFGPGTRLTVT.

The count of this clone is one. CDR3 protein: CASSLTGPGGYTF. CDR3 in DNA: TGCGCCAGCAGCCTGACAGGGCCGGGGGGCTACACCTTC. This chain connects TRBV5-1 to TRBJ1-2, with 7 bases identical to TRBD1. V lost 4 bases to trimming and J lost 8 bases; unmatched junction nucleotides: 8. The CDR3 contains 13 residues. From germline, CDR1 is SGHRS and CDR2 YFSETQ.

The V call is TRBV5-5, the J call TRBJ1-1, with 8 nucleotides matching TRBD1. V dropped 5 bases and J dropped 5; count of bases not matched to a gene: 20. CDR1 SGHKS and CDR2 YYEKEE come from the germline V gene (reference sequence). The CDR3 is 18 residues long. CDR3 nucleotides: TGTGCCAGCAGTTATCGGGTGACAGGGGCGCGTGAAGGAACTGAAGCTTTCTTT. Protein product: CASSYRVTGAREGTEAFF.

This clone was counted a single time. This sequence joins TRBV11-2 and TRBJ1-5; D call uncertain. Trimming stripped 7 bases from V and 3 bases from J, with 13 bases between. This CDR3 spans 14 amino acids. CDR1 is SGHAT, CDR2 FQNNGV, per germline. Here the CDR3 DNA reads TGTGCCAGCATGAAAGGAGGGTTCAATCAGCCCCAGCATTTT. It encodes CASMKGGFNQPQHF.

V usage is TRBV5-1 and J usage is TRBJ2-3; TRBD1 is a possible D gene (5 bases). Germline V gene sequence: CDR1 SGHRS, CDR2 YFSETQ. Trimming pared 1 base from V and 6 bases from J, leaving 18 bases between. This CDR3 has 16 residues. CDR3: CASSLFGRTLSDTQYF. CDR3 sequence (DNA): TGCGCCAGCAGCTTGTTCGGCCGGACACTGTCGGATACGCAGTATTTT.

V gene TRBV21-1 combines with J gene TRBJ1-5; the table gives TRBD1 as D, unverified against the DNA. TRBV21-1 is classified as a pseudogene. The length of the CDR3 is 14 residues. This CDR3 is CASSRGRGLEPQHF. For the CDR3, the DNA is TGTGCCAGCAGCAGGGGAAGGGGGTTAGAGCCCCAGCATTTT.

In nucleotides, the CDR3 is TGTGCCAGCTCACCGGTCAGGGGATTTTCTATCTATGGCTACACCTTC. Protein sequence: CASSPVRGFSIYGYTF. The chain uses TRBV18 and TRBJ1-2, with D possibly matching TRBD1 (6 bases). The CDR3 extends over 16 amino acids. Trimming removed 3 bases at V and 4 bases at J, with 18 bases between. The germline V gene has CDR1 KGHSH and CDR2 LQKENI.